Given below is one TCR beta chain in context. Its antigen is not known. Germline CDR1 reads LGHNT; CDR2 reads FRNRAP. V was pared by 5 bases and J by 5 bases, with 5 bases of the junction left unmatched. The CDR3 is 14 residues long. This entry comes from a study of T-cell memory formation after mild COVID-19. Study outcomes and limitations: Researchers could not confirm that second-wave clones peaking on day 37 targeted SARS-CoV-2. There was a balanced CD4/CD8 profile in clones contracting day 15 to 85, and later expanders leaned CD4+.

TCRdb independently ran MiXCR on the 5' RACE reads; one entry per CDR3 protein. The sample shows roughly 190,000 distinct CDR3 sequences, around 19% of them seen only once. The chain carries TRBV12-5 and TRBJ2-7; 11 bases map to TRBD1. The source material was PBMCs or a T cell subset sorted from them (not recorded which). This sequence originates from an adult woman who had mild COVID-19 (a few samples of this study predate the infection). Cell type and time point are not known. Written as DNA, the CDR3 is TGTGCTAGTGGTCCAGGACAGGGGGCGGACGAGCAGTACTTC. Encoded protein: CASGPGQGADEQYF. Supplemented by reference TRBV12-5 and TRBJ2-7, the full variable domain reads DARVTQTPRHKVTEMGQEVTMRCQPILGHNTVFWYRQTMMQGLELLAYFRNRAPLDDSGMPKDRFSAEMPDATLATLKIQPSEPRDSAVYFCASGPGQGADEQYFGPGTRLTVT.